The 16 T cell receptor beta chains given below trace back to one sample, sequenced in a study of T-cell reconstitution after alpha-beta-depleted transplantation in children. Unique molecular identifiers were used in preparing the TCRbeta library. Via MiXCR, TCRdb re-called the PCR reads, giving one row per CDR3 protein. The data show around 580,000 distinct CDR3 sequences, about 21% seen once. The sequencing used PBMCs, mostly from graft donor cells, collected 360 days after TCRalphabeta/CD19-depleted stem cell transplant. The receptors stem from a boy in the first two years of life who had a stem cell transplant for acute myeloid leukemia, so the T cells may come from the graft donor.

In its sample, this clonotype was seen a few times. V gene TRBV15 combines with J gene TRBJ2-2; TRBD1 matches 8 bases. CDR1 is LNHNV, CDR2 YYDKDF, per germline (reference sequence). Germline trimming cut 3 bases from V and 4 bases from J; bases unmatched to any gene: 13. The CDR3 contains 18 residues. The CDR3 DNA sequence: TGTGCCACCAGCAGGTTTCACGGACAGGGAGCGAGCACCGGGGAGCTGTTTTTT. Translating it yields CATSRFHGQGASTGELFF.

The V and J genes are TRBV7-9 and TRBJ1-2; unclear D gene. Germline V lookup: CDR1 SEHNR, CDR2 FQNEAQ (reference sequence). CDR3 size: 13 residues. Trimming removed 3 bases from V and 4 bases from J, with 9 bases in between. The CDR3 nucleotides are TGTGCCAGCAGCTTCACAGAGTCCTATGGCTACACCTTC. Translation: CASSFTESYGYTF.

The CDR3: CSVEVGLLTRHSSYNEQFF. The CDR3 DNA follows: TGCAGCGTTGAAGTGGGACTCCTGACGCGACACAGCTCCTACAATGAGCAGTTCTTC. The rearrangement joins TRBV29-1 to TRBJ2-1, with a possible D match to TRBD2 (6 bases). The CDR3 runs to 19 residues. Germline values: CDR1 SQVTM, CDR2 ANQGSEA. The V end was cut by 1 base, the J end by 0 bases, with 22 bases between.

This clonotype was found many times. The DNA is omitted, as the CDR3 cannot be located on it reliably, and the CDR3 follows TCRdb's listing. The chain carries TRBV12-3 or TRBV12-4 and TRBJ2-3; the D call of TRBD2 is as the table states it, not checked on the DNA. The length of the CDR3 is 16 amino acids, counting both ends. CDR3 residues: CASSSSGSGGSGTQYF.

The J gene is TRBJ2-6, the V gene TRBV18; D remains unclear. This CDR3 region has 14 residues. The V gene lost 3 bases and the J gene lost 4 bases, with 7 bases spanning the gap. Per germline, CDR1 KGHSH and CDR2 LQKENI. This CDR3 is CASSPTMGANVLTF. CDR3 nucleotide sequence: TGTGCCAGCTCACCCACGATGGGGGCCAACGTCCTGACTTTC. The full variable domain, completed using reference TRBV18 and TRBJ2-6, is NAGVMQNPRHLVRRRGQEARLRCSPMKGHSHVYWYRQLPEEGLKFMVYLQKENIIDESGMPKERFSAEFPKEGPSILRIQQVVRGDSAAYFCASSPTMGANVLTFGAGSRLTVL.

This clonotype was counted at least ten times. The chain links TRBV10-3 to TRBJ2-3; 11 nucleotides align to TRBD2. Looked up from germline, CDR1 is ENHRY and CDR2 is SYGVKD. The CDR3 has 17 residues. Trimming at V came to 4 bases and at J to 3 bases, leaving 9 bases not matched to a gene. The CDR3 nucleotides read TGTGCCATCAGTGGCGACGGTTCTAGCGGGGGGACAGATACGCAGTATTTT. This gives the protein CAISGDGSSGGTDTQYF.

This clonotype was observed many times. The chain uses TRBV5-5 and TRBJ1-2, with 7 bases that match TRBD1. Germline V gene lookup returns CDR1 SGHKS and CDR2 YYEKEE (reference sequence). V lost 0 bases, J lost 4 bases, and 6 bases stayed unmatched. The CDR3 runs to 15 residues. The CDR3 sequence: CASSLVMTGTYGYTF. CDR3 coding DNA: TGTGCCAGCAGCTTGGTGATGACAGGGACCTATGGCTACACCTTC.

This clonotype was found a few times. The rearrangement links TRBV2 to TRBJ2-1; tentative D call: TRBD2 (6 bases). Per germline, CDR1 SNHLY and CDR2 FYNNEI. The CDR3 is 10 amino acids. The V and J ends lost 6 bases and 16 bases respectively, with 13 bases between them. The CDR3 spells CASSTRAGFF. The CDR3 DNA reads TGTGCCAGCAGCACGAGGGCGGGATTCTTC. The full variable domain, rest sourced from reference TRBV2 and TRBJ2-1, is EPEVTQTPSHQVTQMGQEVILRCVPISNHLYFYWYRQILGQKVEFLVSFYNNEISEKSEIFDDQFSVERPDGSNFTLKIRSTKLEDSAMYFCASSTRAGFFGPGTRLTVL.

This clonotype was seen at least ten times. The genes are TRBV10-3 and TRBJ1-1; 7 nucleotides agree with TRBD1. Trimming cost V 5 bases and J 1 base; bases outside gene matches: 1. The CDR3 loop spans 13 amino acids. CDR1 is ENHRY, CDR2 SYGVKD, per germline. This CDR3 reads CAISNRGNTEAFF. As DNA, the CDR3 is TGTGCCATCAGTAACAGGGGGAACACTGAAGCTTTCTTT.

The chain couples TRBV20-1 to TRBJ2-7, with D perhaps matching TRBD1 (6 bases). CDR3 length: 18 amino acids. Trimming took off 0 bases at V and 2 bases at J, with 23 bases between the two ends. CDR1 and CDR2 from the germline V gene are DFQATT and SNEGSKA (reference sequence). The CDR3: CSARDHLQGNWVPYEQYF. CDR3 coding DNA: TGCAGTGCTAGAGATCACTTACAGGGAAACTGGGTCCCCTACGAGCAGTACTTC.

The J gene is TRBJ2-3, the V gene TRBV12-3 or TRBV12-4; TRBD2 matches 7 bases. J lost 0 bases, V lost 2 bases, and 11 bases had no gene match. The CDR3 is 18 amino acids. CDR3 coding DNA: TGTGCCAGCAGTTTACTTCGCCTAGCGGAAACTAGCACAGATACGCAGTATTTT. Translation gives CASSLLRLAETSTDTQYF.

The chain recombines TRBV5-5 with TRBJ2-7; possible D gene TRBD1, 5 bases. The CDR3 totals 15 residues. The ends were cut back, 2 bases at V and 2 bases at J, with 14 bases in the middle. Germline V gene data show CDR1 as SGHKS and CDR2 as YYEKEE (reference sequence). DNA for the CDR3: TGTGCCAGCAGCTTCAGGGCAGGGCCGACCTACGAGCAGTACGTC. Residues: CASSFRAGPTYEQYV.

The chain couples TRBV6-1 to TRBJ1-2, with no clear D. The CDR3 is 14 residues long. Trimming took 7 bases from V and 5 from J, leaving 17 bases between them. CDR1 and CDR2 from the germline V gene are MNHNS and SASEGT. CDR3 in amino acids: CASISGRRQYGYTF. CDR3 nucleotide sequence: TGTGCCAGCATATCGGGGAGGCGGCAATATGGCTACACCTTC.

This clonotype occurred a few times. The V call is TRBV29-1, the J call TRBJ1-5; 10 bases align to TRBD1. Trimming cost V 2 bases and J 6 bases; bases outside gene matches: 10. Looked up from germline, CDR1 is SQVTM and CDR2 is ANQGSEA. The CDR3 runs to 16 residues. This CDR3 is CSVEYFAGQGPQPQHF. The CDR3, as DNA: TGCAGCGTTGAATACTTCGCGGGACAGGGGCCTCAGCCCCAGCATTTT.

The chain joins TRBV12-3 or TRBV12-4 to TRBJ2-4; perhaps TRBD2 as D (7 bases). This CDR3 is built from 16 residues. The ends were cut back, 2 bases at V and 1 base at J, with 12 bases in the middle. CDR3 residues: CASSLRGGAAKNIQYF. The CDR3 DNA sequence: TGTGCCAGCAGTTTAAGGGGGGGGGCGGCCAAAAACATTCAGTACTTC.

In this sample, this clonotype turned up a few times. V usage is TRBV19 and J usage is TRBJ2-2, with D perhaps matching TRBD1 (6 bases). The CDR3 covers 16 residues. Per the germline V gene, CDR1 is LNHDA and CDR2 is SQIVND (reference sequence). V dropped 3 bases and J dropped 0 bases, with 11 bases sitting between them. In nucleotides, the CDR3 is TGTGCCAGTAGTATGGGCTGGACAGCGAACACCGGGGAGCTGTTTTTT. It is translated as CASSMGWTANTGELFF.